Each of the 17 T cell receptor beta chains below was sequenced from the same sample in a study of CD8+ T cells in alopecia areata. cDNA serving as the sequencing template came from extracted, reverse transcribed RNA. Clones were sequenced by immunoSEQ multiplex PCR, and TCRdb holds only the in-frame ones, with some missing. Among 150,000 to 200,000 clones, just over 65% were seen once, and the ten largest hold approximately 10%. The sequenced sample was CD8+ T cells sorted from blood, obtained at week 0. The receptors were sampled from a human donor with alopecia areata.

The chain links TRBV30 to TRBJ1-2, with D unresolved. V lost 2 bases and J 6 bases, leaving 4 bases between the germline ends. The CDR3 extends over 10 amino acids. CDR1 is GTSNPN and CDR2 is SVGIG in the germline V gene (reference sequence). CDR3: CAWSSNGYTF. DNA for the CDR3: TGTGCCTGGAGTTCCAATGGCTACACCTTC.

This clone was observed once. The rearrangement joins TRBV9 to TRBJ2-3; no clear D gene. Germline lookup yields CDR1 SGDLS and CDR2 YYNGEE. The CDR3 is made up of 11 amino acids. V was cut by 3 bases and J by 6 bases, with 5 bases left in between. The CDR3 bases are TGTGCCAGCAGCGGAATGGATACGCAGTATTTT. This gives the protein CASSGMDTQYF.

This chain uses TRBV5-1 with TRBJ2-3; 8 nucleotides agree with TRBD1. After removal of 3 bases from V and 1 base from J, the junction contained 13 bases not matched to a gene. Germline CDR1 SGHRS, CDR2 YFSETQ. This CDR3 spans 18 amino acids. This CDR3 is CASSWRGTGQPGTDTQYF. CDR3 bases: TGCGCCAGCAGCTGGAGGGGGACAGGCCAGCCCGGCACAGATACGCAGTATTTT.

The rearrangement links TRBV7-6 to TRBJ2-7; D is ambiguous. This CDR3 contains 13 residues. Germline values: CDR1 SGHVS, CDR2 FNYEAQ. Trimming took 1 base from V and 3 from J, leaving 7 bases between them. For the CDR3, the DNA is TGTGCCAGCAGCTTAGAAATTGACTACGAGCAGTACTTC. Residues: CASSLEIDYEQYF.

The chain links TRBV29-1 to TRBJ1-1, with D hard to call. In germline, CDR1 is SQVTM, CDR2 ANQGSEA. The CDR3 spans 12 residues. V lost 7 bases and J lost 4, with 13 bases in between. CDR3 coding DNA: TGCAGCGCTGAGTCTCGAGTCACTGAAGCTTTCTTT. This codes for CSAESRVTEAFF.

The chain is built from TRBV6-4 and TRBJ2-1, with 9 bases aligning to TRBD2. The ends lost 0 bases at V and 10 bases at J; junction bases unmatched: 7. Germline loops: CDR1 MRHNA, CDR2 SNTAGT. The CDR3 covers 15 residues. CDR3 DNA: TGTGCCAGCAGTGACTCGACCTCTAGCGGGAAGGAGCAGTTCTTC. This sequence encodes CASSDSTSSGKEQFF.

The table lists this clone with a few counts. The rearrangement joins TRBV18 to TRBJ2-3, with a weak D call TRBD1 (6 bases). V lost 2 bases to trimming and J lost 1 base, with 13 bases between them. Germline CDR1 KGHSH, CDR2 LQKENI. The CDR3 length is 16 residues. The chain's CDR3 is CASSPWGRRGTDTQYF. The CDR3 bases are TGTGCCAGCTCACCATGGGGGCGCAGAGGCACAGATACGCAGTATTTT.

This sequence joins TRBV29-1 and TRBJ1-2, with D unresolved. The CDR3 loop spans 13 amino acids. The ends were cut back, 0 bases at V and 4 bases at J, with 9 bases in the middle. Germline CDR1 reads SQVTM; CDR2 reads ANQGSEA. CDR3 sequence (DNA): TGCAGCGTTGAAGAGCTCAGAAGCTATGGCTACACCTTC. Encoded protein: CSVEELRSYGYTF.

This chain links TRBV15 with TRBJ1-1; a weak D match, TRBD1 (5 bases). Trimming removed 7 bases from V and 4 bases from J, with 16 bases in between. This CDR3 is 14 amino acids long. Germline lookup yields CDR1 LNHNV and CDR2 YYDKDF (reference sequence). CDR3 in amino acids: CATKPPAGGTEAFF. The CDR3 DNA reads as TGTGCCACCAAACCCCCAGCTGGGGGCACTGAAGCTTTCTTT.

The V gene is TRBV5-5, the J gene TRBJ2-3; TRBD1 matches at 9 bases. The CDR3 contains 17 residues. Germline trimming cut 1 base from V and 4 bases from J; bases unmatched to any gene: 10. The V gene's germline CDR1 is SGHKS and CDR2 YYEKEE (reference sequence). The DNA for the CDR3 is TGTGCCAGCAGCTTGAGGCCGGGACAGGGCCAGGCAGATACGCAGTATTTT. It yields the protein CASSLRPGQGQADTQYF. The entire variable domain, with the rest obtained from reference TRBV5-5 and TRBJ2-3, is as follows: DAGVTQSPTHLIKTRGQQVTLRCSPISGHKSVSWYQQVLGQGPQFIFQYYEKEERGRGNFPDRFSARQFPNYSSELNVNALLLGDSALYLCASSLRPGQGQADTQYFGPGTRLTVL.

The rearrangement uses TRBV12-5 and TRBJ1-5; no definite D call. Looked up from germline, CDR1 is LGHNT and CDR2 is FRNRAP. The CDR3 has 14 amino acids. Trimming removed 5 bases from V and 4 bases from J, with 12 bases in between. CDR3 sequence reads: CASGGTDNNQPQHF. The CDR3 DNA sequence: TGTGCTAGTGGTGGTACAGACAATAATCAGCCCCAGCATTTT. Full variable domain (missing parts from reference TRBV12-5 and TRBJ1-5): DARVTQTPRHKVTEMGQEVTMRCQPILGHNTVFWYRQTMMQGLELLAYFRNRAPLDDSGMPKDRFSAEMPDATLATLKIQPSEPRDSAVYFCASGGTDNNQPQHFGDGTRLSIL.

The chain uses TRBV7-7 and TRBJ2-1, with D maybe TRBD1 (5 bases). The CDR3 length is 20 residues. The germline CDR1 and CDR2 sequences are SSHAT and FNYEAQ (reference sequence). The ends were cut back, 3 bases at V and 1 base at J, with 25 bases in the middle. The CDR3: CASSFRFWQGKVLSYNEQFF. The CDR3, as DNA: TGTGCCAGCAGCTTTAGATTCTGGCAGGGTAAGGTTTTATCCTACAATGAGCAGTTCTTC.

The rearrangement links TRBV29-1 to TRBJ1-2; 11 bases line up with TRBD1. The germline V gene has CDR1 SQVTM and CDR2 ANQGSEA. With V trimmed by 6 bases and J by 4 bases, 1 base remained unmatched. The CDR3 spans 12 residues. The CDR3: CSVGTGGYGYTF. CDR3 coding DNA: TGCAGCGTCGGGACAGGGGGCTATGGCTACACCTTC. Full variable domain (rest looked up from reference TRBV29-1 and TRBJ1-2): SAVISQKPSRDICQRGTSLTIQCQVDSQVTMMFWYRQQPGQSLTLIATANQGSEATYESGFVIDKFPISRPNLTFSTLTVSNMSPEDSSIYLCSVGTGGYGYTFGSGTRLTVV.

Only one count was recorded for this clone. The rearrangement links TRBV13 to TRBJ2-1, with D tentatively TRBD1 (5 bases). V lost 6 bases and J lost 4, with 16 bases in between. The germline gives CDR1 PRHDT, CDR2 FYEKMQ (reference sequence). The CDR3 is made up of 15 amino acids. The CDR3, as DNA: TGTGCCAGCAGTCAGGCTACAGGACGATACAATGAGCAGTTCTTC. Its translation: CASSQATGRYNEQFF.

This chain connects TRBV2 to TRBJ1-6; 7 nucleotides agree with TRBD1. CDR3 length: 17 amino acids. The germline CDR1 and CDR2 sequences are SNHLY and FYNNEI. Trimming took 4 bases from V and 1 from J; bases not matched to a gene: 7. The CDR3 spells CASSATGTASYNSPLHF. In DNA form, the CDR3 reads TGTGCCAGCAGTGCGACAGGGACGGCTTCCTATAATTCACCCCTCCACTTT.

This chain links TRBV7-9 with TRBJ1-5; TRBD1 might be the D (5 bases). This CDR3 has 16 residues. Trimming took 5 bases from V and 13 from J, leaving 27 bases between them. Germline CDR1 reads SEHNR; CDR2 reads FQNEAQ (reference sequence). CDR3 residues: CASSNTGTGFENGQHF. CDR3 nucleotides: TGTGCCAGCAGCAATACCGGGACCGGATTCGAGAATGGTCAGCATTTT.

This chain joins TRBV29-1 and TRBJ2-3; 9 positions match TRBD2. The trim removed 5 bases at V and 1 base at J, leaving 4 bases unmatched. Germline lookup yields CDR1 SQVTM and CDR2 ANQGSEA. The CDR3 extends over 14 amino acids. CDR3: CSVTIAGGTDTQYF. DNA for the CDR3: TGCAGCGTTACCATAGCGGGAGGCACAGATACGCAGTATTTT.